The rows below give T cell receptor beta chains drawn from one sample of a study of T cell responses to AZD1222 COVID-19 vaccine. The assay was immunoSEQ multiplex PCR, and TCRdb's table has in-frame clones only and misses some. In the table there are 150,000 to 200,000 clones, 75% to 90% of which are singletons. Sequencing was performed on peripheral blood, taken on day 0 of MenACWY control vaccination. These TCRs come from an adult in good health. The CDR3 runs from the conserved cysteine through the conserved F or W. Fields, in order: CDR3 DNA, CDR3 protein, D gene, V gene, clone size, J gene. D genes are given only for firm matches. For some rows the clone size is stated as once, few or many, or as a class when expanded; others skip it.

CDR3 DNA: TGTGCCAGCAGTCACAGGGCGAACTACGAGCAGTACTTC
CDR3 protein: CASSHRANYEQYF
D gene: .
V gene: TRBV6-1
clone size: .
J gene: TRBJ2-7

CDR3 DNA: TGTGCCAGCAGTACCAGCCGGGAGACCCAGTACTTC
CDR3 protein: CASSTSRETQYF
D gene: .
V gene: TRBV6-5
clone size: .
J gene: TRBJ2-5

CDR3 DNA: TGTGCCAGCAGTTTCCACAGGGACACTGAAGCTTTCTTT
CDR3 protein: CASSFHRDTEAFF
D gene: .
V gene: TRBV12-3/TRBV12-4
clone size: .
J gene: TRBJ1-1

CDR3 DNA: TGCGCCAGCAGTAATACAGGGCTGGGGGATGAAAAACTGTTTTTT
CDR3 protein: CASSNTGLGDEKLFF
D gene: .
V gene: TRBV5-1
clone size: .
J gene: TRBJ1-4

CDR3 DNA: TGTGCCAGCAGCTTAGCCTGGGCCCCAGATACGCAGTATTTT
CDR3 protein: CASSLAWAPDTQYF
D gene: .
V gene: TRBV11-1
clone size: .
J gene: TRBJ2-3

CDR3 DNA: TGTGCCAGCAGCTTACGGGGGAACGAGCAGTACTTC
CDR3 protein: CASSLRGNEQYF
D gene: .
V gene: TRBV11-3
clone size: .
J gene: TRBJ2-7

CDR3 DNA: TGTGCCAGCAGTCTACGGACCGGGGGGCACTTC
CDR3 protein: CASSLRTGGHF
D gene: .
V gene: TRBV2
clone size: .
J gene: TRBJ1-2

CDR3 DNA: TGTGCCAGTAGTAGGGGACAGATCTATGGCTACACCTTC
CDR3 protein: CASSRGQIYGYTF
D gene: TRBD1
V gene: TRBV19
clone size: .
J gene: TRBJ1-2

CDR3 DNA: TGCGCCAGCAGCCAAGAGAGGCCGGGGAGAGGGACAGATACGCAGTATTTT
CDR3 protein: CASSQERPGRGTDTQYF
D gene: .
V gene: TRBV4-3
clone size: .
J gene: TRBJ2-3

CDR3 DNA: TGTGCCAGTGGAAGGACAGGGTTGGATCAGCCCCAGCATTTT
CDR3 protein: CASGRTGLDQPQHF
D gene: TRBD1
V gene: TRBV19
clone size: .
J gene: TRBJ1-5

CDR3 DNA: TGTGCCATCAGACCGGGACTAGCTGGTGAAGAGCAGTACTTC
CDR3 protein: CAIRPGLAGEEQYF
D gene: TRBD2
V gene: TRBV10-3
clone size: .
J gene: TRBJ2-7

CDR3 DNA: TGTGCCAGCAGCTTAACGGGAGAGGTCATTCAGTACTTC
CDR3 protein: CASSLTGEVIQYF
D gene: .
V gene: TRBV5-4
clone size: few
J gene: TRBJ2-4

CDR3 DNA: TGTGCCAGCAGCTCCACAGGGAGCACTGAAGCTTTCTTT
CDR3 protein: CASSSTGSTEAFF
D gene: .
V gene: TRBV7-3
clone size: once
J gene: TRBJ1-1

CDR3 DNA: TGCGCCAGCAGCCCCAGCGTGAATCGAGGCCATGAGCAGTTCTTC
CDR3 protein: CASSPSVNRGHEQFF
D gene: .
V gene: TRBV5-1
clone size: .
J gene: TRBJ2-1

CDR3 DNA: TGCGCCAGCAGCTTGTGGTGGGGGTCTAGCACAGATACGCAGTATTTT
CDR3 protein: CASSLWWGSSTDTQYF
D gene: .
V gene: TRBV5-1
clone size: .
J gene: TRBJ2-3

CDR3 DNA: TGTGCCAGCAGGCTACTAGCGGGGTACGAGCAGTACTTC
CDR3 protein: CASRLLAGYEQYF
D gene: TRBD2
V gene: TRBV6-5
clone size: .
J gene: TRBJ2-7

CDR3 DNA: TGTGCCTGGAGTGTTCGCATTTTTGGCTACACCTTC
CDR3 protein: CAWSVRIFGYTF
D gene: .
V gene: TRBV30
clone size: .
J gene: TRBJ1-2

CDR3 DNA: TGCAGCGTTGAAGATAAGGGCCCACAGGGATCCACCGGGGAGCTGTTTTTT
CDR3 protein: CSVEDKGPQGSTGELFF
D gene: .
V gene: TRBV29-1
clone size: .
J gene: TRBJ2-2

CDR3 DNA: TGTGCCAGCAGCTTGGGACAGGGGGCGATCTACGAGCAGTACTTC
CDR3 protein: CASSLGQGAIYEQYF
D gene: TRBD1
V gene: TRBV11-2
clone size: .
J gene: TRBJ2-7

CDR3 DNA: TGTGCCAGCAGCTTAGTATTCGGCTACACCTTC
CDR3 protein: CASSLVFGYTF
D gene: .
V gene: TRBV7-2
clone size: .
J gene: TRBJ1-2

CDR3 DNA: TGTGCCAGGAACAGGGGACCGTACACTGAAGCTTTCTTT
CDR3 protein: CARNRGPYTEAFF
D gene: TRBD1
V gene: TRBV19
clone size: .
J gene: TRBJ1-1

CDR3 DNA: TGTGCCAGCAGCTTGCTGGGCAGGGGATATAGCAATCAGCCCCAGCATTTT
CDR3 protein: CASSLLGRGYSNQPQHF
D gene: .
V gene: TRBV7-8
clone size: .
J gene: TRBJ1-5

CDR3 DNA: TGTGCCATACAGGGGAACAATCAGCCCCAGCATTTT
CDR3 protein: CAIQGNNQPQHF
D gene: TRBD1
V gene: TRBV28
clone size: few
J gene: TRBJ1-5

CDR3 DNA: TGTGCCAGCACCTTGAACAAAGAGACCCAGTACTTC
CDR3 protein: CASTLNKETQYF
D gene: .
V gene: TRBV6-5
clone size: .
J gene: TRBJ2-5

CDR3 DNA: TGTGCCAGCAGCGTGGCGGGCAGTCTCTCTGGAAACACCATATATTTT
CDR3 protein: CASSVAGSLSGNTIYF
D gene: .
V gene: TRBV9
clone size: .
J gene: TRBJ1-3

CDR3 DNA: TGTGCCAGCAGTCGCGTTTTAGGGACCAGTGAAAAACTGTTTTTT
CDR3 protein: CASSRVLGTSEKLFF
D gene: .
V gene: TRBV6-5
clone size: .
J gene: TRBJ1-4

CDR3 DNA: TGTGCCAGTAGAGAGCCAGGGGGCATTCAGCCCCAGCATTTT
CDR3 protein: CASREPGGIQPQHF
D gene: TRBD1
V gene: TRBV19
clone size: .
J gene: TRBJ1-5

CDR3 DNA: TGTGCCAGCTCACCCAACAGAGGAGCGGATGGCTACACCTTC
CDR3 protein: CASSPNRGADGYTF
D gene: .
V gene: TRBV18
clone size: .
J gene: TRBJ1-2

CDR3 DNA: TGCGCCAGCAGCATAACACTGACTTCCTATGGCTACACCTTC
CDR3 protein: CASSITLTSYGYTF
D gene: .
V gene: TRBV5-1
clone size: .
J gene: TRBJ1-2